This T cell receptor beta chain was sequenced in a study of CD8 T cells in ankylosing spondylitis (dated by TCRdb to 2015 to 2018). The study in broad terms: The study set out to find disease-linked TCR variants by profiling T cell receptor beta repertoires in ankylosing spondylitis patients and healthy donors. In total, the full study cohort was made up of 108 healthy donors and 25 to 30 ankylosing spondylitis patients. Peripheral blood samples were taken, and synovial fluid was additionally collected from ankylosing spondylitis patients.

What the study reported, not specific to this receptor: According to the report, matched synovial fluid samples from ankylosing spondylitis patients were significantly enriched for the disease-linked clones. Blood from ankylosing spondylitis patients appeared to be characterized by a TCR beta motif made up of under ten highly homologous amino acid variants. A CD8+ phenotype was shown by the disease-linked clones, which were found at relatively low frequencies in peripheral blood. Some motif variants had previously been reported in the synovial fluid and blood of reactive arthritis patients, which suggests shared mechanisms of disease initiation.

Clipping removes 3 bases from V and 4 bases from J, with 2 as the unmatched junction base count. The CDR3 spans 13 residues, from the cysteine through the phenylalanine. Kept here is only the CDR3 DNA, which spans 39 bases and is read in frame from base 1. According to the germline V gene, CDR1 reads SGHRS and CDR2 reads YFSETQ. Instrument on record: Illumina HiSeq 2500. Quantitative 5'-RACE with molecular barcodes was the method used to prepare the TCR beta libraries. Processing in the source paper ran as follows. To identify disease-linked TCR variants, a new computational method was used, one built on a probabilistic model of VDJ rearrangement. Using fastp at Q25 and MiXCR, TCRdb reprocessed the public reads and kept productive beta chains. Rows matching on CDR3 protein sequence are summarized as one entry with the most common DNA and genes. TCRdb, not the original authors, processed these V and J calls. The sample table contains about 450,000 distinct CDR3 sequences; only one count was recorded for roughly a quarter of them. 0.89% of the sample is held by the ten biggest clonotypes.

This clonotype was observed at least ten times. Its antigen remains unidentified. No quality values exist for individual bases; no much larger clone is one base distant. The clonotype was recovered from a male donor with ankylosing spondylitis. The sample was blood, either unsorted or a sorted T cell fraction (not recorded which). The sequence links TRBV5-1 to TRBJ1-1; 8 nucleotides in the junction match TRBD1. The CDR3 protein: CASSSTGVTEAFF. Read as DNA, the sequence is TGCGCCAGCAGCTCGACAGGGGTCACTGAAGCTTTCTTT.